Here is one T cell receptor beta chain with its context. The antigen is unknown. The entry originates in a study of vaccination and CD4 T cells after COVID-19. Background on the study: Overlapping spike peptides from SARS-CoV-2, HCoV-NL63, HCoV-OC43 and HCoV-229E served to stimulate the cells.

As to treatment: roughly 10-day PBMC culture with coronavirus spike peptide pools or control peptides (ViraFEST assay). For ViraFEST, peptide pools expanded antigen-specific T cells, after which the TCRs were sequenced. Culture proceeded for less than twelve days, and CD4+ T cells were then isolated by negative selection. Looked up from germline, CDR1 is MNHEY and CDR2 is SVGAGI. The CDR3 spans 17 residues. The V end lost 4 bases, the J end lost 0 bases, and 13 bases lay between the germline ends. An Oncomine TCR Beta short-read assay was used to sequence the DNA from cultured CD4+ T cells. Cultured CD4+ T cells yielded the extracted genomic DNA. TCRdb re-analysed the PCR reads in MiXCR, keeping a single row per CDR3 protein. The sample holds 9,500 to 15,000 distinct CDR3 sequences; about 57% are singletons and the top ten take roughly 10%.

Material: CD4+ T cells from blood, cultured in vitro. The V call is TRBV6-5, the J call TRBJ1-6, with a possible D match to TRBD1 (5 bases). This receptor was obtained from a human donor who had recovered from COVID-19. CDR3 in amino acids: CASSSVPGSSYNSPLHF. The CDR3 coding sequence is TGTGCCAGCAGTTCCGTTCCAGGGAGCTCCTATAATTCACCCCTCCACTTT.